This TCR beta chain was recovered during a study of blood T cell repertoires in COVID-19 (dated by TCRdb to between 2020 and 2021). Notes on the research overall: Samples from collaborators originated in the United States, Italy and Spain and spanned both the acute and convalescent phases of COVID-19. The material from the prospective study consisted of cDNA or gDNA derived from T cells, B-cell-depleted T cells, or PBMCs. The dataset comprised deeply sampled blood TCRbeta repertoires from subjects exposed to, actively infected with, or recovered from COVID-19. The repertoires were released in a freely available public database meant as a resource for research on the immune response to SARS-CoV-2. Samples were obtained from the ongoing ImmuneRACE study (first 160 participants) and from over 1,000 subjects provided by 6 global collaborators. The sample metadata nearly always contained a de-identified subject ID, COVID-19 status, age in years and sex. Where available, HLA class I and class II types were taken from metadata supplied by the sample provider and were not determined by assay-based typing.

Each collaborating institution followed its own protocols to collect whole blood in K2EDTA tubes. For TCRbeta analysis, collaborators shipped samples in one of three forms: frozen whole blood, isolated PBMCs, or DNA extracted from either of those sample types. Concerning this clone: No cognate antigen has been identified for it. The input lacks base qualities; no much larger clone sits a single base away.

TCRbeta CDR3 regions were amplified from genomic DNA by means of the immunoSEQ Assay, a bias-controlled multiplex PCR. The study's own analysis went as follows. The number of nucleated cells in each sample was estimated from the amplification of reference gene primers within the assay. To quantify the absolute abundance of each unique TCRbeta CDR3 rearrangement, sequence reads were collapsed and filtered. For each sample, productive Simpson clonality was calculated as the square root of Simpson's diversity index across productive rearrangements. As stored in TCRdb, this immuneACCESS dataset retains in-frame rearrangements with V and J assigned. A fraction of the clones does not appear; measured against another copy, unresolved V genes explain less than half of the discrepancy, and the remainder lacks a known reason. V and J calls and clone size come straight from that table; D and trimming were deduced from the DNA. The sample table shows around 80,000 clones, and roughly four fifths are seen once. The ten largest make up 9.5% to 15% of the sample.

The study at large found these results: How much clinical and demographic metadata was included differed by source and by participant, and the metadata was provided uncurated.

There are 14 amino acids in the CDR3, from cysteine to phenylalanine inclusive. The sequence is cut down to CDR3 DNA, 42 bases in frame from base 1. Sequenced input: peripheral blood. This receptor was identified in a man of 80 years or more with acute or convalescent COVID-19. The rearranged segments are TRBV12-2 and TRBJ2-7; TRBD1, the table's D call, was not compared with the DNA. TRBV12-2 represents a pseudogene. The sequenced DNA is TGTGCAAGTCGCCTCAGACAGTTAACCTACGAGCAGTACTTC. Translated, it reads CASRLRQLTYEQYF.